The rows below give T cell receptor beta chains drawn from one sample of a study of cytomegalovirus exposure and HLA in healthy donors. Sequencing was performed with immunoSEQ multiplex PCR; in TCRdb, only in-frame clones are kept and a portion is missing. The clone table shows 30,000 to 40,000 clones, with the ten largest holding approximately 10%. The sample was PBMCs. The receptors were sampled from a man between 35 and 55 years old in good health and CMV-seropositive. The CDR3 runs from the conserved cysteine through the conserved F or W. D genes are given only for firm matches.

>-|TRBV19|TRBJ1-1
CASSAGRRLTGTEAFF
TGTGCCAGTAGTGCCGGGCGGAGGTTAACGGGCACTGAAGCTTTCTTT
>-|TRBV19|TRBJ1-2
CASSSGGYTF
TGTGCCAGTAGTAGCGGTGGCTACACCTTC
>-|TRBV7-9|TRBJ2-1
CASSLANLVSPANEQFF
TGTGCCAGCAGCTTAGCCAACCTAGTATCCCCGGCCAATGAGCAGTTCTTC
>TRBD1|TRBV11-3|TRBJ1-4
CASSSTGGWDNEKLFF
TGTGCCAGCAGCTCTACAGGGGGCTGGGATAATGAAAAACTGTTTTTT
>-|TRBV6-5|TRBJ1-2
CASSPGAGTKGYTF
TGTGCCAGCAGTCCCGGGGCGGGGACCAAAGGCTACACCTTC
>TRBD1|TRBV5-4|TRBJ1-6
CASSQDRGQFSPLHF
TGTGCCAGCAGCCAGGACAGGGGGCAGTTTTCACCCCTCCACTTT
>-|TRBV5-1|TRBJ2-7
CASSFENSYEQYF
TGCGCCAGCAGCTTCGAGAACTCATACGAGCAGTACTTC
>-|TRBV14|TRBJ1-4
CASSATISTNEKLFF
TGTGCCAGCAGCGCGACAATTTCAACTAATGAAAAACTGTTTTTT
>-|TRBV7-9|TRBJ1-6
CASSPEGYNSPLHF
TGTGCCAGCAGCCCGGAGGGATATAATTCACCCCTCCACTTT
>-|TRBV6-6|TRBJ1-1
CAGSYSRDTEAFF
TGTGCCGGCAGTTACTCGAGGGACACTGAAGCTTTCTTT
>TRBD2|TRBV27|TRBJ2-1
CASSRTSGRINEQFF
TGTGCCAGCAGTAGGACTAGCGGGAGAATTAATGAGCAGTTCTTC
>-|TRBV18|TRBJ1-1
CASSPKGVVTEAFF
TGTGCCAGCTCACCGAAAGGGGTCGTCACTGAAGCTTTCTTT
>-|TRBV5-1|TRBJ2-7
CASSLAVPAYEQYF
TGCGCCAGCAGCTTGGCCGTCCCCGCCTACGAGCAGTACTTC
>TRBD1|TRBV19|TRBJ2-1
CASSGTGTGEYNEQFF
TGTGCCAGTAGTGGGACCGGGACAGGGGAATACAATGAGCAGTTCTTC
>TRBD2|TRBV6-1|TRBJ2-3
CASSEIAGGTDTQYF
TGTGCCAGCAGCGAGATAGCGGGGGGCACAGATACGCAGTATTTT
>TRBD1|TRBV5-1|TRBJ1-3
CASSPGDSSTTIYF
TGCGCCAGCAGCCCAGGGGACAGCAGCACAACCATATATTTT
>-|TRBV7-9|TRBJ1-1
CASSLPGGVAFF
TGTGCCAGCAGCCTCCCCGGGGGTGTCGCTTTCTTT
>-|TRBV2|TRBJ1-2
CASSDRETYGYTF
TGTGCCAGCAGTGACAGGGAAACTTATGGCTACACCTTC
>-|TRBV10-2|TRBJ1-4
CATSDEGADEKLFF
TGCGCCACCAGTGACGAAGGGGCAGATGAAAAACTGTTTTTT
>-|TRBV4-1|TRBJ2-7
CASRQGAGEGYEQYF
TGCGCCAGCAGGCAGGGGGCGGGAGAGGGCTACGAGCAGTACTTC
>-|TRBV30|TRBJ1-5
CAWNHRGQPQHF
TGTGCCTGGAATCACCGAGGGCAGCCCCAGCATTTT
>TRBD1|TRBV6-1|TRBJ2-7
CASSASPGQWEQYF
TGTGCCAGCAGTGCGTCACCGGGACAGTGGGAGCAGTACTTC
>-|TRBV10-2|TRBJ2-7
CASSESGSSYEQYF
TGCGCCAGCAGTGAGTCCGGGAGCTCCTACGAGCAGTACTTC
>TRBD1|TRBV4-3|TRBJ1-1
CASSQGGTGLGNTEAFF
TGCGCCAGCAGCCAAGGAGGGACAGGGCTCGGAAACACTGAAGCTTTCTTT
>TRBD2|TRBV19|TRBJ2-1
CASSMAREVNEQFF
TGTGCCAGTAGTATGGCGCGGGAGGTTAATGAGCAGTTCTTC
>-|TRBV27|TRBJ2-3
CASTGDTQYF
TGTGCCAGCACCGGAGATACGCAGTATTTT
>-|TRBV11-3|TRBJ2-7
CASSLADREQYF
TGTGCCAGCAGCCTAGCCGACAGGGAGCAGTACTTC
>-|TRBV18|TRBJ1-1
CASSPRQAHTTEAFF
TGTGCCAGCTCACCCCGACAGGCCCATACCACTGAAGCTTTCTTT
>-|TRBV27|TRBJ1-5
CASGLGGDQPQHF
TGTGCCAGCGGGCTGGGGGGGGATCAGCCCCAGCATTTT
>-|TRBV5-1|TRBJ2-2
CATQRPTNTGELFF
TGCGCCACTCAGAGGCCAACGAACACCGGGGAGCTGTTTTTT
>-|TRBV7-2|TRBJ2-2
CASSLARGDTGELFF
TGTGCCAGCAGCTTAGCGCGTGGAGACACCGGGGAGCTGTTTTTT
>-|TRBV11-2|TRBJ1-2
CASSLGGGDGYGYTF
TGTGCCAGCAGCTTAGGTGGGGGGGACGGCTATGGCTACACCTTC
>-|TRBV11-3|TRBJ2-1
CASSLAERRDEQFF
TGTGCCAGCAGCTTAGCCGAGCGTAGAGATGAGCAGTTCTTC
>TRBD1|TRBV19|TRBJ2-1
CASSENTGGAGNEQFF
TGTGCCAGTAGTGAGAATACAGGGGGCGCGGGGAATGAGCAGTTCTTC
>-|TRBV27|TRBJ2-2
CASSLSPGTNTGELFF
TGTGCCAGCAGTTTAAGTCCGGGTACGAACACCGGGGAGCTGTTTTTT
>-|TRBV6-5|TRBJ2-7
CASRLGKGAYEQYF
TGTGCCAGCAGGTTAGGAAAAGGAGCCTACGAGCAGTACTTC
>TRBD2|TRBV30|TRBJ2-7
CAWRGEGGPYEQYF
TGTGCCTGGAGAGGGGAGGGAGGGCCCTACGAGCAGTACTTC
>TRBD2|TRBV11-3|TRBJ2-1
CASSLDFWTSSSNEQFF
TGTGCCAGCAGCTTAGATTTCTGGACTAGTTCTTCGAATGAGCAGTTCTTC
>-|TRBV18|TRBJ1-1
CASSQGRNTEAFF
TGTGCCAGCTCTCAGGGGAGAAACACTGAAGCTTTCTTT
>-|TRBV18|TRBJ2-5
CASSPRGGGETQYF
TGTGCCAGCTCACCACGCGGGGGCGGGGAGACCCAGTACTTC
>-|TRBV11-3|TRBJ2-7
CASSPMEGIYEQYF
TGTGCCAGCAGCCCCATGGAGGGAATCTACGAGCAGTACTTC
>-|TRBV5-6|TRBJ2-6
CASSLGARGAGANVLTF
TGTGCCAGCAGCTTGGGAGCCAGGGGGGCTGGGGCCAACGTCCTGACTTTC
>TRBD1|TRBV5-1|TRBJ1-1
CASSEGTGFMNTEAFF
TGCGCCAGCAGCGAAGGGACAGGGTTTATGAACACTGAAGCTTTCTTT
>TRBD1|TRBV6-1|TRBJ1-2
CASSEPGQHYGYTF
TGTGCCAGCAGTGAGCCGGGACAGCACTATGGCTACACCTTC
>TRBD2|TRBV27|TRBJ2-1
CASSLAGPSSYNEQFF
TGTGCCAGCAGTCTAGCGGGCCCTAGCTCCTACAATGAGCAGTTCTTC
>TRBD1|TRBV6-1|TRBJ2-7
CASSGTGLSYEQYF
TGTGCCAGCAGTGGGACAGGGCTGTCCTACGAGCAGTACTTC
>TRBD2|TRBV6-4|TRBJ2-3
CASSVLAGGVDTQYF
TGTGCCAGCAGCGTACTAGCGGGAGGCGTAGATACGCAGTATTTT